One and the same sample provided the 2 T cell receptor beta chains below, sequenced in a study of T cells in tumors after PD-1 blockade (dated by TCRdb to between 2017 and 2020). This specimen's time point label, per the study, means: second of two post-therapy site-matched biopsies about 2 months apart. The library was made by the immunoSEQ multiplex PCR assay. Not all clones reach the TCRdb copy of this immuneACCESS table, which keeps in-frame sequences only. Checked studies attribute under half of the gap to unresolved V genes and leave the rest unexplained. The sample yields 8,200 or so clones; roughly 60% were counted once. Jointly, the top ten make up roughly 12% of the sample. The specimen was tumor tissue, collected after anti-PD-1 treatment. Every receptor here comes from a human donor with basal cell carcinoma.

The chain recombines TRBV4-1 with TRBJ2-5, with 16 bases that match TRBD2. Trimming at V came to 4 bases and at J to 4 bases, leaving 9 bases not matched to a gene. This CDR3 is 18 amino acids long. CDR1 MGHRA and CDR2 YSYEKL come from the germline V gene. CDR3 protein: CASSLTGLAGGLLETQYF. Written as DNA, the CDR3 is TGCGCCAGCAGCCTAACGGGACTAGCGGGGGGGCTTTTAGAGACCCAGTACTTC.

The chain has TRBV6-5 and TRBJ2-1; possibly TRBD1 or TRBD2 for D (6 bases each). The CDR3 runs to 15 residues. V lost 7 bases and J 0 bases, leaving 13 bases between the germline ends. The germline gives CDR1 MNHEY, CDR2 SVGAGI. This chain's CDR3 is CASTGAGNSYNEQFF. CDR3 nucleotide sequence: TGTGCCAGCACGGGGGCGGGCAACTCCTACAATGAGCAGTTCTTC.